This T cell receptor beta chain derives from a study of blood T cell repertoires in COVID-19. At the level of the study: COVID-19 samples, acute and convalescent, were from the United States, Italy and Spain. From T cells, B-cell-depleted T cells, or PBMCs came the material, which was cDNA or gDNA.

The CDR3 consists of 16 residues. The V gene's germline CDR1 is SSHAT and CDR2 FNYEAQ (reference sequence). The ends lost 5 bases at V and 3 bases at J; junction bases unmatched: 10. Under the authors' procedure: Reference gene primer amplification gave nucleated cell count estimates. Using immunoSEQ multiplex PCR, the repertoire was profiled, and TCRdb retains in-frame clones only, with some absent. V, J and clone size reflect that table, while D and trimming were determined from the DNA. Here the sample spans under 70,000 clones, approximately 80% being singletons. The source is a woman over 75 with active or convalescent COVID-19. This rearrangement joins TRBV7-7 to TRBJ2-3; 8 bases fit TRBD1. Sequenced sample: peripheral blood. The CDR3 sequence: CASSKGGQGLTDTQYF. CDR3 sequence (DNA): TGTGCCAGCAGCAAAGGCGGACAGGGTCTTACAGATACGCAGTATTTT.